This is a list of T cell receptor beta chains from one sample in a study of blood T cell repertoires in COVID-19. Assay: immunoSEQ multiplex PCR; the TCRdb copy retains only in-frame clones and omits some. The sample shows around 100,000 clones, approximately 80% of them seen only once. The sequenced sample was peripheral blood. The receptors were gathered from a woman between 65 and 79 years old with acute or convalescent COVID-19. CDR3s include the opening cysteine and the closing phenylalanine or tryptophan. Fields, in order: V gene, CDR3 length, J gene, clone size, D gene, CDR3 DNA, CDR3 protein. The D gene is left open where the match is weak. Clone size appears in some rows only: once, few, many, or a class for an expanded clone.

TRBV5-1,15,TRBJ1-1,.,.,TGCGCCAGCAGCTTGGATGGAGGGCGGAACACTGAAGCTTTCTTT,CASSLDGGRNTEAFF
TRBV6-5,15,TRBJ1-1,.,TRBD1,TGTGCCAGCAGGGGGGAAGGGGGCACGGGCACTGAAGCTTTCTTT,CASRGEGGTGTEAFF
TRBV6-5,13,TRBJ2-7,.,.,TGTGCCAGCAGTTTCGGGTTTACCTACGAGCAGTACTTC,CASSFGFTYEQYF
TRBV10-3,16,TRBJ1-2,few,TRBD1,TGTGCCATCAGTGGGAGTCCGGGACAGGGAGGGTATGGCTACACCTTC,CAISGSPGQGGYGYTF
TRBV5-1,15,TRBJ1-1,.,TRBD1,TGCGCCAGCAGCTTATCTCCAGGGGGAGGCACTGAAGCTTTCTTT,CASSLSPGGGTEAFF
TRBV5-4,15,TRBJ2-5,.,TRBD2,TGTGCCAGCAGCCTTAGCGGGGGGGGAAGAGAGACCCAGTACTTC,CASSLSGGGRETQYF
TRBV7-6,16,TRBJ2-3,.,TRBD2,TGTGCCAGCAGCTTACTTCCTAGCGGGGGCACAGATACGCAGTATTTT,CASSLLPSGGTDTQYF
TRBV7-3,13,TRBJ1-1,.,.,TGTGCCAGCAGCTTAGGCAGGAACACTGAAGCTTTCTTT,CASSLGRNTEAFF
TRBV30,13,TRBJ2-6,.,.,TGTGCCTGGAGGACAGCTGGGGCCAACGTCCTGACTTTC,CAWRTAGANVLTF
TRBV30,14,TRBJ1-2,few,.,TGTGCCTGGACCATGTCCGGGGGTGGAGGTGGCTACACCTTC,CAWTMSGGGGGYTF
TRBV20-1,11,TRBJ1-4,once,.,TGCAGTGCTGGACTAGGGGGAAAACTGTTTTTT,CSAGLGGKLFF
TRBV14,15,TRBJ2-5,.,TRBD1,TGTGCCAGCAGCCGAGGACAGGGGAGATTAGAGACCCAGTACTTC,CASSRGQGRLETQYF
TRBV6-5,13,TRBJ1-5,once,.,TGTGCCAGCGCGCAGGGGAGCGATCAGCCCCAGCATTTT,CASAQGSDQPQHF
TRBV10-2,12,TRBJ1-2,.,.,TGCGCCAGCATGGGAGGGGTAGGTGGCTACACCTTC,CASMGGVGGYTF
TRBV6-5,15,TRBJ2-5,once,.,TGTGCCAGCAGTTTCTCCAGAGGGGGGGGAGAGACCCAGTACTTC,CASSFSRGGGETQYF
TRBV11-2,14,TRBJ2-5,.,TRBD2,TGTGCCAGCAGCTCGGGAGGGGCGCGGGAGACCCAGTACTTC,CASSSGGARETQYF
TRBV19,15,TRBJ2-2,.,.,TGTGCCAGTACCCTCAGACGGGGGAACACCGGGGAGCTGTTTTTT,CASTLRRGNTGELFF
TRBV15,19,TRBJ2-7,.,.,TGTGCCACCAGCAGAGACCCCCTTGGGTCGAGGGTACTTGCCTACGAGCAGTACTTC,CATSRDPLGSRVLAYEQYF
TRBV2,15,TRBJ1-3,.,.,TGTGCCAGCAGTGAATTAAGGAGCTCTGGAAACACCATATATTTT,CASSELRSSGNTIYF
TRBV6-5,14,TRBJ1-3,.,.,TGTGCCAGTACCTTCGGGGGGCCTGGAAACACCATATATTTT,CASTFGGPGNTIYF
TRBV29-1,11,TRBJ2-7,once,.,TGCAGCCCCGGTCGAAGCGACGAGCAGTACTTC,CSPGRSDEQYF
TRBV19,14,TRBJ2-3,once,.,TGTGCCAGTAGTATAAACCTCGGGACAGATACGCAGTATTTT,CASSINLGTDTQYF
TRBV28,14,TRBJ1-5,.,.,TGTGCCAGCAGCTATGGACTGAGCAATCAGCCCCAGCATTTT,CASSYGLSNQPQHF
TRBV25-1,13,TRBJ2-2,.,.,TGTGCCAGCAGTCCCGGAGACACCGGGGAGCTGTTTTTT,CASSPGDTGELFF
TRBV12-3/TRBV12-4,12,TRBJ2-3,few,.,TGTGCCAGCAAACGCGAAACAGATACGCAGTATTTT,CASKRETDTQYF
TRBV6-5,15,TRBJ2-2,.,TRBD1,TGTGCCAGCATAGAGACAGGGCCGAACACCGGGGAGCTGTTTTTT,CASIETGPNTGELFF
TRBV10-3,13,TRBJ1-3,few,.,TGTGCCACCGGGAGTAGGGGAACGAACACCATATATTTT,CATGSRGTNTIYF
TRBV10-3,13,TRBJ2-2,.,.,TGTGCCATCAGTGGGCAGGGCGGCGGGGAGCTGTTTTTT,CAISGQGGGELFF
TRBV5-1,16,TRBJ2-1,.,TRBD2,TGCGCCAGCAGCTTCCCGGGGGGGCCACCCTACAATGAGCAGTTCTTC,CASSFPGGPPYNEQFF
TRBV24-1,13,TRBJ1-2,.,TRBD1,TGTGCCACCAGTGATAGGACAGGAGCTGGCTACACCTTC,CATSDRTGAGYTF
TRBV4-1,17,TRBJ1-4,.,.,TGCGCCAGCAGCCAAGGAGGTGGCGGGGGGCGCGGTGAAAAACTGTTTTTT,CASSQGGGGGRGEKLFF
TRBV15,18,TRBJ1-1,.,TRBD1,TGTGCCACCAGCAGAGATGGCGGACAGGGAAGTTGGGACACTGAAGCTTTCTTT,CATSRDGGQGSWDTEAFF
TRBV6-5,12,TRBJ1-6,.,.,TGTGCCAGCAGTTACAGGGGGGGGCCCCTCCACTTT,CASSYRGGPLHF
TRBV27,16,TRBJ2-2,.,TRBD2,TGTGCCAGCAGTCCTCTAGCGGGAGGGCCCTCCGGGGAGCTGTTTTTT,CASSPLAGGPSGELFF
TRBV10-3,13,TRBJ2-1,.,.,TGTGCCATCAGTGAACAGGGAGTTGGTGAGCAGTTCTTC,CAISEQGVGEQFF
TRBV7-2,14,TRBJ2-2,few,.,TGTGCCAGCAGCTCCCGACAGACCACCGGGGAGCTGTTTTTT,CASSSRQTTGELFF
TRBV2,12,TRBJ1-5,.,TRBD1,TGTGCCAGCGGGACAGGGTATCAGCCCCAGCATTTT,CASGTGYQPQHF
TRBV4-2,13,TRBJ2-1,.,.,TGTGCCAGCAGCCAAGATCGTGGGGGGTCGAAGTTCTTC,CASSQDRGGSKFF